This T cell receptor beta chain was captured by sequencing in a study of human T cells and chemical hapten exposure. The time point denotes: pre-sensitization, week 0. Treatment defined: therapeutic diphenylcyclopropenone sensitization with weekly scalp DPC. Separate cDNA molecules received unique molecular identifiers, which the library attached to them. TCRdb ran MiXCR on the RACE reads and lists one entry per CDR3 protein. In the table there are approximately 260,000 distinct CDR3 sequences, about 7.7% of which are singletons. Germline CDR1 and CDR2: DFQATT and SNEGSKA (reference sequence). The CDR3 runs to 16 residues. Trimming stripped 3 bases from V and 1 base from J, with 18 bases between.

The sample was whole blood, taken in connection with sensitization to the hapten diphenylcyclopropenone (DPC). The rearrangement joins TRBV20-1 to TRBJ1-1; tentatively, D is TRBD1 (6 bases). The sequence derives from a man between 18 and 29 years old with alopecia areata. Some clones in this sample may be carry-over from other donors' samples. The CDR3, as DNA: TGCAGTGCTAGCAAACCGGGACACCCAAGGAACACTGAAGCTTTCTTT. Translation: CSASKPGHPRNTEAFF.